A single sample gave rise to the 21 T cell receptor beta chains below, sequenced in a study of regulatory T cells in long-lasting Graves disease. Assembly of TCR beta libraries relied on iRepertoire HTBI primers together with Arm-PCR of CDR3 regions. In TCRdb, the multiplex PCR reads were re-called with MiXCR into one record per CDR3 protein. This sample has 400,000 to 550,000 distinct CDR3 sequences; 16% occur once, and the top ten carry roughly a tenth. As to time point: newly diagnosed GD, antithyroid drugs for less than 3 months. PBMCs provided the RNA from which the TCR library was made. Another study also made use of these data, one on T cells in Graves' hyperthyroidism and ophthalmopathy.

The input for sequencing was peripheral blood mononuclear cells (PBMCs), taken at new diagnosis, from a patient treated with antithyroid drugs. The receptors shown here come from a woman aged 25 to 39 with Graves disease.

This clonotype came up a few times. The chain uses TRBV7-2 and TRBJ2-3; D is tentatively TRBD1 or TRBD2 (5 bases each). V lost 6 bases, J lost 0 bases, and 22 bases lay in between. The CDR3 has 18 residues. Germline V gene lookup returns CDR1 SGHTA and CDR2 FQGNSA. The CDR3 here is CASRKNRDQLMSTDTQYF. Here the CDR3 DNA reads TGTGCCAGCAGAAAGAACCGGGACCAACTCATGAGCACAGATACGCAGTATTTT. Using reference TRBV7-2 and TRBJ2-3 for the parts outside the CDR3, the full variable domain is GAGVSQSPSNKVTEKGKDVELRCDPISGHTALYWYRQSLGQGLEFLIYFQGNSAPDKSGLPSDRFSAERTGGSVSTLTIQRTQQEDSAVYLCASRKNRDQLMSTDTQYFGPGTRLTVL.

This clonotype was counted at least ten times. This sequence joins TRBV12-3 or TRBV12-4 and TRBJ2-1, with 9 bases lining up with TRBD2. Unmatched junction bases numbered 9, after V lost 5 bases and J lost 4 bases. CDR3 length: 16 amino acids. CDR3: CASSPLAGDPYNEQFF. In DNA form, the CDR3 reads TGTGCCAGCAGTCCCTTAGCGGGAGACCCTTACAATGAGCAGTTCTTC.

This clonotype was recorded many times. Germline is not matched at one junction end, which may reflect a read error. The CDR3 region is CASTLQGAVAGYTF. CDR3 DNA: TGTGCCAGCACTTTACAGGGGGCGGTGGCTGGCTACACCTTC. The J gene is TRBJ1-2, the V gene TRBV28, with 9 bases identical to TRBD1. CDR1 and CDR2 (germline): MDHEN, SYDVKM. This CDR3 has 14 amino acids.

This chain connects TRBV9 to TRBJ1-2, with no clear D. The CDR3 contains 14 residues. Per germline, CDR1 SGDLS and CDR2 YYNGEE. V was cut by 3 bases and J by 4 bases, with 13 bases left in between. The CDR3 loop is CASSAETGSYGYTF. The DNA of the CDR3 is TGTGCCAGCAGCGCCGAGACGGGGAGCTATGGCTACACCTTC. Combining the CDR3 with reference TRBV9 and TRBJ1-2 gives the whole variable domain DSGVTQTPKHLITATGQRVTLRCSPRSGDLSVYWYQQSLDQGLQFLIQYYNGEERAKGNILERFSAQQFPDLHSELNLSSLELGDSALYFCASSAETGSYGYTFGSGTRLTVV.

This clonotype came up many times. This chain links TRBV20-1 with TRBJ2-3, with D unclear. Per germline, CDR1 DFQATT and CDR2 SNEGSKA (reference sequence). The CDR3 runs to 13 residues. Trimming left V 3 bases short and J 1 base short, with 8 bases between. The chain's CDR3 is CSARGVGTDTQYF. CDR3 nucleotide sequence: TGCAGTGCTAGGGGCGTTGGCACAGATACGCAGTATTTT.

At least ten counts were recorded for this clonotype. The chain employs TRBV18 and TRBJ1-4; D remains ambiguous. The germline V gene has CDR1 KGHSH and CDR2 LQKENI. V lost 9 bases and J 3 bases, leaving 17 bases between the germline ends. This CDR3 spans 15 amino acids. Written as DNA, the CDR3 is TGTGCCAGTTCCCCACGGGAGAGACCTAATGAAAAACTGTTTTTT. It codes for CASSPRERPNEKLFF.

In its sample, this clonotype was seen a few times. The V and J genes are TRBV12-5 and TRBJ2-1; 13 positions agree with TRBD2. Per germline, CDR1 LGHNT and CDR2 FRNRAP. The length of the CDR3 is 14 residues. The junction had 2 bases not matched to a gene; V was cut back by 3 bases and J by 9 bases. In nucleotides, the CDR3 is TGTGCTAGTGGTTTAGGACTAGCGGGAGTTGAGCAGTTCTTC. Translation gives CASGLGLAGVEQFF.

A few counts support this clonotype. The V call is TRBV20-1, the J call TRBJ1-5; 8 bases are shared with TRBD1. The CDR3 extends over 16 amino acids. CDR1 is DFQATT, CDR2 SNEGSKA, per germline (reference sequence). V was pared by 6 bases and J by 3 bases, with 13 bases of the junction left unmatched. CDR3 coding DNA: TGCAGTGCGCCATTCCCAGGGGGCTCGAACAATCAGCCCCAGCATTTT. Residues: CSAPFPGGSNNQPQHF.

This clonotype was found a few times. This chain uses TRBV4-1 with TRBJ2-7; the D gene is possibly TRBD2 (5 bases). This CDR3 spans 16 amino acids. The germline CDR1 and CDR2 sequences are MGHRA and YSYEKL. Trimming stripped 1 base from V and 2 bases from J, with 15 bases between. The CDR3 nucleotides read TGCGCCAGCAGCCAAGTCGGCGGGCCCAAAACCTACGAGCAGTACTTC. Translating it yields CASSQVGGPKTYEQYF.

At least ten counts were recorded for this clonotype. The chain is built from TRBV5-8 and TRBJ2-3; TRBD2 is a possible D gene (5 bases). Germline values: CDR1 SGHTS, CDR2 YDEGEE. This CDR3 has 17 residues. The V and J ends lost 3 bases and 6 bases respectively, with 23 bases between them. This chain's CDR3 is CASSSLRSGRSFDTQYF. For the CDR3, the DNA is TGTGCCAGCAGCTCCCTTCGCAGCGGCCGGTCGTTTGATACGCAGTATTTT.

A remark on this clonotype: The junction departs from germline at one end; a sequencing error may be responsible. The CDR3: CASSYSSYGNTIYF. The CDR3 nucleotides read TGTGCCAGCAGTTACTCGTCTTATGGAAACACCATATATTTT. The chain has TRBV6-4 and TRBJ1-3; D unresolved. This CDR3 spans 14 amino acids. Germline V gives CDR1 MRHNA, CDR2 SNTAGT.

This clonotype was seen repeatedly, ten times or more. The rearrangement joins TRBV15 to TRBJ1-5; 11 nucleotides align to TRBD1. Germline lookup yields CDR1 LNHNV and CDR2 YYDKDF (reference sequence). This CDR3 is 16 amino acids long. J lost 4 bases, V lost 5 bases, and 7 bases had no gene match. DNA for the CDR3: TGTGCCACCAGCGGTCCCGGACAGGGGGCAAATCAGCCCCAGCATTTT. It yields the protein CATSGPGQGANQPQHF.

This chain joins TRBV20-1 and TRBJ1-1; D remains unclear. Germline lookup yields CDR1 DFQATT and CDR2 SNEGSKA (reference sequence). V lost 3 bases to trimming and J lost 3 bases, with 11 bases between them. The CDR3 is made up of 13 amino acids. In DNA form, the CDR3 reads TGCAGTGCTAGCGAGGAGGTGGACACTGAAGCTTTCTTT. Translated, it gives CSASEEVDTEAFF.

Note on this clonotype: This sequence may be a read error, since a much larger clone differs from it by one base. The chain links TRBV5-1 to TRBJ2-1; TRBD2 might be the D (5 bases). Germline V lookup: CDR1 SGHRS, CDR2 YFSETQ. The CDR3 has 18 residues. CDR3 sequence (DNA): TGCGCCAGCAGCTTGGCGGGGATAGCCCTAAGCTCCTACAATAAGCAGTTCTTC. Protein product: CASSLAGIALSSYNKQFF.

The rearrangement joins TRBV6-1 to TRBJ2-7, with D possibly being TRBD1 or TRBD2 (5 bases each). The CDR3 covers 14 residues. Germline V gene data show CDR1 as MNHNS and CDR2 as SASEGT. V lost 2 bases and J lost 2, with 10 bases in between. The CDR3 sequence: CASSERDVAYEQYF. In nucleotides, the CDR3 is TGTGCCAGCAGTGAAAGGGACGTGGCCTACGAGCAGTACTTC.

The chain uses TRBV12-5 and TRBJ2-3; TRBD1 matches 11 bases. The germline V gene has CDR1 LGHNT and CDR2 FRNRAP. The CDR3 has 15 residues. V dropped 4 bases and J dropped 6; count of bases not matched to a gene: 6. In DNA, the CDR3 is TGTGCTAGTGGTTCCGGGACAGGGGGGACGGATACGCAGTATTTT. Its translation: CASGSGTGGTDTQYF.

The V call is TRBV5-1, the J call TRBJ1-1; no clear D gene. V lost 0 bases and J lost 8, with 11 bases in between. CDR1 is SGHRS and CDR2 is YFSETQ in the germline V gene. This CDR3 has 13 residues. CDR3: CASSLVPRREAFF. In DNA, the CDR3 is TGCGCCAGCAGCTTGGTACCTAGGAGGGAAGCTTTCTTT. The variable domain in full, with the rest retrieved from reference TRBV5-1 and TRBJ1-1, is KAGVTQTPRYLIKTRGQQVTLSCSPISGHRSVSWYQQTPGQGLQFLFEYFSETQRNKGNFPGRFSGRQFSNSRSEMNVSTLELGDSALYLCASSLVPRREAFFGQGTRLTVV.

V is TRBV7-8 and J is TRBJ2-1, with TRBD1 matching 8 bases. The CDR3 runs to 17 residues. V was clipped by 1 base and J by 5 bases; unmatched bases: 10. Germline V gene lookup returns CDR1 SGHVS and CDR2 FQNEAQ. CDR3 loop: CASSLVPGQVQHNEQFF. As DNA, the CDR3 is TGTGCCAGCAGCTTAGTGCCGGGACAGGTCCAACACAATGAGCAGTTCTTC.

This clonotype has a handful of counts. This chain links TRBV5-1 with TRBJ2-1; 10 bases map to TRBD2. The CDR3 totals 14 residues. The trim removed 7 bases at V and 4 bases at J, leaving 5 bases unmatched. The germline V gene encodes CDR1 SGHRS and CDR2 YFSETQ. The CDR3 nucleotides are TGCGCCAGCGGGACTAGCGAGGTGTACAATGAGCAGTTCTTC. It translates to CASGTSEVYNEQFF.

As for this clonotype: This CDR3 fails to terminate in the conserved phenylalanine or tryptophan, so it likely reflects a read error. The rearrangement uses TRBV30 and TRBJ1-2, with a possible D match to TRBD1 (5 bases). The germline V and J ends were trimmed by 4 bases and 5 bases, with 14 bases remaining between them. CDR3 size: 13 residues. Germline values: CDR1 GTSNPN, CDR2 SVGIG (reference sequence). CDR3 in DNA: TGTGCCTGGAAGGGACTTTTTGATTATGGCTACACCTCC. Amino acids: CAWKGLFDYGYTS.

This clonotype was recorded at least ten times. J is TRBJ1-2 and V is TRBV28; no firm D call. Per the germline V gene, CDR1 is MDHEN and CDR2 is SYDVKM. V lost 8 bases and J lost 5, with 12 bases in between. The CDR3 spans 12 residues. CDR3 region: CASWQLGYGYTF. CDR3 nucleotide sequence: TGTGCCAGCTGGCAATTGGGGTATGGCTACACCTTC.